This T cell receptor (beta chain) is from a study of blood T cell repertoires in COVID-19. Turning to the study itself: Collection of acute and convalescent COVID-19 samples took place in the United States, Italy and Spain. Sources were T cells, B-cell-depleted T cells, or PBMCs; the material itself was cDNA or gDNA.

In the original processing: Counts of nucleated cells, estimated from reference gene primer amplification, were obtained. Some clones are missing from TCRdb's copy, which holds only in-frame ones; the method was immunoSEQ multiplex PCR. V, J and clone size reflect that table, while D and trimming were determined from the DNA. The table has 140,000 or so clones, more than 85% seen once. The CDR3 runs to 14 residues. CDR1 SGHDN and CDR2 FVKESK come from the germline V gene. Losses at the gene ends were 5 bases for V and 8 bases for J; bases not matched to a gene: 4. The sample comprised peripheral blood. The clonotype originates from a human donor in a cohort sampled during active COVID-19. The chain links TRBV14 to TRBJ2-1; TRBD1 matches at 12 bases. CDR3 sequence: CASSLGQGAYEQFF. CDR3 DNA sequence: TGTGCCAGCAGCTTGGGACAGGGGGCGTATGAGCAGTTCTTC.